One sample yielded the 24 T cell receptor beta chains listed below, sequenced in a study of T cell repertoires in cytomegalovirus infection. The antigens these receptors bind are not known. TCRdb reanalysed the reads using MiXCR and keeps one entry per CDR3 protein. The data contain about 89,000 distinct CDR3 sequences, 25% to 30% of them seen just once; the ten biggest clones take up around 68%. Specimen: CD8+ T cells from cultured PBMCs, collected from culture after CMV antigen stimulation. The receptors were sampled from a human donor in good health (CMV status not recorded). Some clones in this sample may be carry-over from other donors' samples.

This clonotype was detected only a few times. V gene TRBV7-2 combines with J gene TRBJ1-5; no clear D gene. In germline, CDR1 is SGHTA, CDR2 FQGNSA. V was pared by 1 base and J by 1 base, with 11 bases between. The CDR3 covers 16 residues. The CDR3 DNA reads as TGTGCCAGCAGCTTAGAGGCGACGATAAGCAATCAGCCCCAGCATTTT. Translated, it gives CASSLEATISNQPQHF.

The rearrangement links TRBV7-9 to TRBJ2-7, with D uncertain. The CDR3 spans 14 residues. Germline CDR1 reads SEHNR; CDR2 reads FQNEAQ (reference sequence). The ends were cut back, 1 base at V and 3 bases at J, with 10 bases in the middle. The CDR3 spells CASSLDHGVYEQYF. Written as DNA, the CDR3 is TGTGCCAGCAGCTTAGACCACGGAGTCTACGAGCAGTACTTC.

This clonotype is classed as medium-sized. The J gene is TRBJ1-1, the V gene TRBV27; D is perhaps TRBD1 (6 bases). CDR3 length: 17 residues. V was trimmed by 2 bases and J by 4 bases, leaving 20 bases between them. Per germline, CDR1 MNHEY and CDR2 SMNVEV (reference sequence). The CDR3 region has the DNA TGTGCCAGCAGTTTAGGGCCATGGGGGGGCTCTGGCACTGAAGCTTTCTTT. Amino acid sequence: CASSLGPWGGSGTEAFF.

This clonotype was observed a single time. The chain employs TRBV20-1 and TRBJ2-7; 10 nucleotides match TRBD1. V lost 3 bases and J lost 1; bases outside the gene matches: 6. This CDR3 is built from 15 residues. Germline V lookup: CDR1 DFQATT, CDR2 SNEGSKA (reference sequence). As DNA, the CDR3 is TGCAGTGCTAGTTCCGGGACAGGGGATTCCTACGAGCAGTACTTC. The encoded protein is CSASSGTGDSYEQYF.

This clonotype was detected only a few times. This chain connects TRBV4-1 to TRBJ2-7; possibly TRBD2 for D (6 bases). With 0 bases removed from V and 6 bases from J, the gap between germline ends came to 6 bases. CDR1 and CDR2 from the germline V gene are MGHRA and YSYEKL. This CDR3 is 12 amino acids long. DNA of the CDR3: TGCGCCAGCAGCCAAGATAGCGGCGAGCAGTACTTC. Residues: CASSQDSGEQYF.

This clonotype appeared many times. The chain links TRBV11-1 to TRBJ2-1; D might be TRBD2 (6 bases). The length of the CDR3 is 14 residues. Trimming left V 4 bases short and J 5 bases short, with 12 bases between. Germline CDR1 is SGHAT and CDR2 is FQDESV (reference sequence). CDR3 sequence: CASSSRGNHNEQFF. DNA for the CDR3: TGTGCCAGCAGCTCCCGGGGGAACCACAATGAGCAGTTCTTC.

This clonotype was counted between two and nine times. The V and J genes are TRBV19 and TRBJ1-1, with D perhaps matching TRBD1 (5 bases). Trimming left V 0 bases short and J 1 base short, with 9 bases between. The CDR3 contains 15 residues. The germline gives CDR1 LNHDA, CDR2 SQIVND (reference sequence). The CDR3: CASSIDPGQNTEAFF. The CDR3 DNA sequence: TGTGCCAGTAGTATAGATCCCGGACAGAACACTGAAGCTTTCTTT. The full variable domain, in which reference TRBV19 and TRBJ1-1 provide the parts outside the CDR3, is DGGITQSPKYLFRKEGQNVTLSCEQNLNHDAMYWYRQDPGQGLRLIYYSQIVNDFQKGDIAEGYSVSREKKESFPLTVTSAQKNPTAFYLCASSIDPGQNTEAFFGQGTRLTVV.

The rearrangement uses TRBV7-3 and TRBJ1-1, with D hard to call. CDR3 length: 14 residues. Germline loops: CDR1 SGHTA, CDR2 FQGTGA. Trimming shortened V by 3 bases and J by 4 bases, and 12 bases separated the two germline ends. CDR3 sequence: CASSLDPVSTEAFF. DNA of the CDR3: TGTGCCAGCAGCTTGGACCCCGTCTCCACTGAAGCTTTCTTT.

This clonotype was seen just once. The chain combines TRBV23-1 with TRBJ2-6, with D perhaps TRBD1 (6 bases). TRBV23-1 is placed among ORFs of uncertain function. There are 18 residues in the CDR3. The germline V and J ends were trimmed by 0 bases and 3 bases, with 15 bases remaining between them. CDR3 sequence (DNA): TGCGCCAGCAGTCAATCGCTGGAAGGGGGTGATGGGGCCAACGTCCTGACTTTC. Residues: CASSQSLEGGDGANVLTF.

In its sample, this clonotype was seen a few times. This sequence joins TRBV11-2 and TRBJ2-3; D gene uncertain. The CDR3 runs 13 residues. The V end lost 2 bases, the J end lost 5 bases, and 8 bases lay between the germline ends. CDR1 SGHAT and CDR2 FQNNGV come from the germline V gene. The CDR3 region is CASSLLGRDTQYF. The CDR3 DNA is TGTGCCAGCAGCTTACTAGGACGAGATACGCAGTATTTT. The entire variable domain, with the rest obtained from reference TRBV11-2 and TRBJ2-3, is as follows: EAGVAQSPRYKIIEKRQSVAFWCNPISGHATLYWYQQILGQGPKLLIQFQNNGVVDDSQLPKDRFSAERLKGVDSTLKIQPAKLEDSAVYLCASSLLGRDTQYFGPGTRLTVL.

The chain couples TRBV3-1 to TRBJ1-2, with D possibly being TRBD1 (5 bases). The CDR3 sequence is 16 residues long. Trimming shortened V by 0 bases and J by 4 bases, and 15 bases separated the two germline ends. Germline V gene lookup returns CDR1 LGHDT and CDR2 YNNKEL (reference sequence). The CDR3 nucleotides are TGTGCCAGCAGCCAAGAATACAGGCCCTCGATCTATGGCTACACCTTC. Translating gives CASSQEYRPSIYGYTF.

The genes are TRBV4-1 and TRBJ1-3; 7 positions match TRBD1. The CDR3 has 19 amino acids. Germline trimming cut 2 bases from V and 2 bases from J; bases unmatched to any gene: 15. In germline, CDR1 is MGHRA, CDR2 YSYEKL. CDR3 nucleotides: TGCGCCAGCAGCCAATTAGGGATCTCAGGGGGAACGGCTGGAAACACCATATATTTT. This encodes CASSQLGISGGTAGNTIYF.

V usage is TRBV7-2 and J usage is TRBJ2-7, with no clear D. Germline CDR1 is SGHTA and CDR2 is FQGNSA. Trimming took 0 bases from V and 4 from J, leaving 7 bases between them. The CDR3 has 13 amino acids. In DNA form, the CDR3 reads TGTGCCAGCAGCTTAGCAACAATGTACGAGCAGTACTTC. Translating gives CASSLATMYEQYF.

This clonotype was detected many times. The chain couples TRBV15 to TRBJ2-1; 11 positions match TRBD2. With V trimmed by 0 bases and J by 5 bases, 9 bases remained unmatched. This CDR3 is built from 18 residues. Germline CDR1 is LNHNV and CDR2 is YYDKDF (reference sequence). As DNA, the CDR3 is TGTGCCACCAGCAGAGATCGGGCTAGCGGGGGGCTAAACAATGAGCAGTTCTTC. As protein: CATSRDRASGGLNNEQFF. Full variable domain (remainder filled in from reference TRBV15 and TRBJ2-1): DAMVIQNPRYQVTQFGKPVTLSCSQTLNHNVMYWYQQKSSQAPKLLFHYYDKDFNNEADTPDNFQSRRPNTSFCFLDIRSPGLGDTAMYLCATSRDRASGGLNNEQFFGPGTRLTVL.

This clonotype was recorded many times. The chain links TRBV5-1 to TRBJ2-3; D possibly corresponds to TRBD2 (6 bases). The CDR3 has 17 amino acids. The V gene's germline CDR1 is SGHRS and CDR2 YFSETQ. The ends were cut back, 4 bases at V and 0 bases at J, with 18 bases in the middle. The CDR3 protein is CASSRSGLGPSTDTQYF. The CDR3 DNA reads as TGCGCCAGCAGCAGGTCGGGACTGGGCCCTAGCACAGATACGCAGTATTTT.

Only a few counts were recorded for this clonotype. The CDR3 nucleotides read TGCAGTGCTAGACCGTTAGCGGGGGCAACAGATACGCAGTATTTT. Its translation: CSARPLAGATDTQYF. The rearrangement joins TRBV20-1 to TRBJ2-3, with 9 bases identical to TRBD2. V was pared by 2 bases and J by 3 bases, with 6 bases of the junction left unmatched. The CDR3 is 15 residues long. CDR1 and CDR2 from the germline V gene are DFQATT and SNEGSKA (reference sequence).

The J gene is TRBJ2-1, the V gene TRBV20-1, with 10 bases identical to TRBD2. V gave up 3 bases and J gave up 4 bases; unmatched junction bases: 6. The CDR3 has 15 residues. The V gene's germline CDR1 is DFQATT and CDR2 SNEGSKA (reference sequence). The CDR3: CSASKSGGVYNEQFF. The CDR3 region has the DNA TGCAGTGCTAGTAAGAGCGGGGGGGTGTACAATGAGCAGTTCTTC.

The V call is TRBV7-6, the J call TRBJ2-2, with TRBD2 as a possible D gene (5 bases). Per germline, CDR1 SGHVS and CDR2 FNYEAQ. Trimming took 5 bases from V and 8 from J, leaving 12 bases between them. The CDR3 spans 13 residues. CDR3 in amino acids: CASSPRPGGELFF. CDR3 DNA: TGTGCCAGCAGCCCCCGCCCGGGAGGGGAGCTGTTTTTT.

This clonotype came up a few times. This chain links TRBV7-8 with TRBJ1-2; TRBD1 matches 8 bases. The CDR3 has 17 amino acids. Germline V gives CDR1 SGHVS, CDR2 FQNEAQ. After removal of 1 base from V and 6 bases from J, the junction contained 13 bases not matched to a gene. CDR3 sequence (DNA): TGTGCCAGCAGCTTAGAGTCAGGGGGCATAGTGAAGGATGGCTACACCTTC. This gives the protein CASSLESGGIVKDGYTF. Supplemented by reference TRBV7-8 and TRBJ1-2, the full variable domain reads GAGVSQSPRYKVAKRGQDVALRCDPISGHVSLFWYQQALGQGPEFLTYFQNEAQLDKSGLPSDRFFAERPEGSVSTLKIQRTQQEDSAVYLCASSLESGGIVKDGYTFGSGTRLTVV.

There are a few counts of this clonotype. This chain uses TRBV20-1 with TRBJ1-6, with TRBD1 matching over 8 bases. The CDR3 runs to 14 residues. Germline values: CDR1 DFQATT, CDR2 SNEGSKA (reference sequence). CDR3 sequence reads: CSASTGADNSPLHF. As DNA, the CDR3 is TGCAGCGCCTCGACAGGGGCTGATAATTCACCCCTCCACTTT.

The chain has TRBV5-1 and TRBJ2-3, with D unresolved. In germline, CDR1 is SGHRS, CDR2 YFSETQ. CDR3 length equals 14 residues. Trimming stripped 4 bases from V and 2 bases from J, with 11 bases between. The CDR3 nucleotides are TGCGCCAGCAGCGCGATCGGATTCACAGATACGCAGTATTTT. Translation: CASSAIGFTDTQYF.

This clonotype has just a few counts. The chain joins TRBV13 to TRBJ2-7, with a tentative D call TRBD1 (5 bases). The CDR3 length is 14 residues. V shed 2 bases and J shed 2 bases, with 10 bases lying between them. The germline CDR1 and CDR2 sequences are PRHDT and FYEKMQ (reference sequence). The chain's CDR3 is CASSLYGAAYEQYF. CDR3 in DNA: TGTGCCAGCAGCTTATATGGGGCAGCCTACGAGCAGTACTTC.

This clonotype occurred many times. This chain links TRBV9 with TRBJ2-3; D not certain. The CDR3 has 14 amino acids. The germline V and J ends were trimmed by 0 bases and 2 bases, with 7 bases remaining between them. The germline V gene encodes CDR1 SGDLS and CDR2 YYNGEE. CDR3: CASSVEVHTDTQYF. The CDR3 nucleotides read TGTGCCAGCAGCGTAGAAGTACACACAGATACGCAGTATTTT. Drawing the rest from reference TRBV9 and TRBJ2-3, the complete variable domain is DSGVTQTPKHLITATGQRVTLRCSPRSGDLSVYWYQQSLDQGLQFLIQYYNGEERAKGNILERFSAQQFPDLHSELNLSSLELGDSALYFCASSVEVHTDTQYFGPGTRLTVL.

In this sample, this clonotype turned up a few times. The CDR3 DNA follows: TGTGCCATCAGTGAGTCGGCGGACGTCGAGAGCTCCTACAATGAGCAGTTCTTC. Amino acids: CAISESADVESSYNEQFF. This chain connects TRBV10-3 to TRBJ2-1; no definite D call. This CDR3 has 18 amino acids. V lost 0 bases and J 0 bases, leaving 15 bases between the germline ends. Germline assignment: CDR1 ENHRY and CDR2 SYGVKD.